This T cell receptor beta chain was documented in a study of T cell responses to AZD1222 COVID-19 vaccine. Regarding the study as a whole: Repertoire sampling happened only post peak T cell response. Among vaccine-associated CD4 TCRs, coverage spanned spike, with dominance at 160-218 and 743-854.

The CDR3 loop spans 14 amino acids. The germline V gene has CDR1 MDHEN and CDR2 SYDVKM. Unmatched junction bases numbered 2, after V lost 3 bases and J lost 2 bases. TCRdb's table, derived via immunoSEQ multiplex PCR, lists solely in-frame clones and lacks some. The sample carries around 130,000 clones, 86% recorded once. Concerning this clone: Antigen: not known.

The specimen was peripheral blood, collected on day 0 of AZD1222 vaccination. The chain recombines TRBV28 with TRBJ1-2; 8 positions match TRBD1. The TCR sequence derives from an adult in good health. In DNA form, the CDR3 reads TGTGCCAGCAGTTTCCGGGACAGGAACTATGGCTACACCTTC. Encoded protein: CASSFRDRNYGYTF.